The 17 T cell receptor beta chains below were found in one sample sequenced in a study of blood T cell repertoires in COVID-19. The data were produced by immunoSEQ multiplex PCR, yet TCRdb's version contains in-frame clones alone and is incomplete. The profile shows about 270,000 clones, approximately 90% of them singletons. Sequences were obtained from PBMCs or T cells enriched from blood (not recorded which). The receptors originated from a man aged 35 to 55 who had been exposed to COVID-19.

The chain is built from TRBV4-1 and TRBJ1-6; TRBD1 agrees at 9 bases. CDR1 MGHRA and CDR2 YSYEKL come from the germline V gene. The V gene end was trimmed by 2 bases and the J gene end by 9 bases; junction bases not matched to a gene: 5. The CDR3 has 15 amino acids. The CDR3 protein is CASSQPDRGSSPLHF. The CDR3 DNA follows: TGCGCCAGCAGCCAACCTGACAGGGGGAGTTCACCCCTCCACTTT.

This chain connects TRBV15 to TRBJ1-1; 7 bases are a match to TRBD1. The CDR3 is 13 amino acids. Unmatched junction bases numbered 8, after V lost 6 bases and J lost 7 bases. CDR1 is LNHNV, CDR2 YYDKDF, per germline (reference sequence). The CDR3 is CATSYRGKIEAFF. The CDR3 DNA is TGTGCCACCAGTTACAGGGGCAAGATTGAAGCTTTCTTT. Filled out from reference TRBV15 and TRBJ1-1, the complete variable domain reads DAMVIQNPRYQVTQFGKPVTLSCSQTLNHNVMYWYQQKSSQAPKLLFHYYDKDFNNEADTPDNFQSRRPNTSFCFLDIRSPGLGDTAMYLCATSYRGKIEAFFGQGTRLTVV.

The rearrangement links TRBV29-1 to TRBJ2-1; possibly TRBD1 for D (5 bases). Germline CDR1 reads SQVTM; CDR2 reads ANQGSEA. This CDR3 contains 12 residues. V was clipped by 6 bases and J by 0 bases, with 6 bases between them. The CDR3: CSVDISYNEQFF. DNA of the CDR3: TGCAGCGTGGACATCTCCTACAATGAGCAGTTCTTC.

This clone has only one observation. The chain carries TRBV6-1 and TRBJ2-1; TRBD2 aligns across 9 bases. J lost 3 bases, V lost 0 bases, and 3 bases had no gene match. The CDR3 extends over 16 amino acids. Looked up from germline, CDR1 is MNHNS and CDR2 is SASEGT. As DNA, the CDR3 is TGTGCCAGCAGTGAAGCGCCTAGCGGGATCTACAATGAGCAGTTCTTC. Protein: CASSEAPSGIYNEQFF.

This chain uses TRBV5-6 with TRBJ1-1; 9 bases line up with TRBD1. The CDR3 contains 15 residues. Germline CDR1 and CDR2: SGHDT and YYEEEE. Trimming took 0 bases from V and 5 from J; bases not matched to a gene: 5. The CDR3 reads CASSLVGQGTTEAFF. CDR3 nucleotides: TGTGCCAGCAGCTTGGTAGGACAGGGGACGACTGAAGCTTTCTTT.

The rearrangement uses TRBV27 and TRBJ1-5; a possible D gene is TRBD1 (6 bases). The germline gives CDR1 MNHEY, CDR2 SMNVEV (reference sequence). Trimming took 4 bases from V and 10 from J, leaving 17 bases between them. The CDR3 has 14 residues. This chain's CDR3 is CASSYQGQGTPQHF. The CDR3 DNA follows: TGTGCCAGCAGTTATCAGGGGCAGGGGACCCCCCAGCATTTT.

This sequence joins TRBV19 and TRBJ1-1, with 9 bases matching TRBD1. The CDR3 has 15 amino acids. Trimming cost V 7 bases and J 5 bases; bases outside gene matches: 11. Per germline, CDR1 LNHDA and CDR2 SQIVND (reference sequence). This CDR3 reads CASIDRGGIGTEAFF. CDR3 bases: TGTGCCAGTATCGACAGGGGGGGCATCGGGACTGAAGCTTTCTTT.

The chain uses TRBV14 and TRBJ1-2, with 9 bases that match TRBD1. This CDR3 has 15 residues. Per germline, CDR1 SGHDN and CDR2 FVKESK. The junction had 4 bases not matched to a gene; V was cut back by 5 bases and J by 0 bases. This chain's CDR3 is CASSEQGAANYGYTF. In DNA, the CDR3 is TGTGCCAGCAGCGAACAGGGGGCGGCTAACTATGGCTACACCTTC.

The rearrangement links TRBV18 to TRBJ1-5, with a tentative D call TRBD1 (5 bases). This CDR3 is built from 15 residues. Germline CDR1 is KGHSH and CDR2 is LQKENI. V lost 6 bases, J lost 0 bases, and 12 bases lay in between. The CDR3 DNA follows: TGTGCCAGCTCGTCGCAGGGAAATAGCAATCAGCCCCAGCATTTT. Translated: CASSSQGNSNQPQHF.

V is TRBV15 and J is TRBJ2-7; TRBD1 aligns across 8 bases. Germline V gene sequence: CDR1 LNHNV, CDR2 YYDKDF (reference sequence). Unmatched junction bases numbered 16, after V lost 4 bases and J lost 5 bases. This CDR3 comprises 17 residues. CDR3 loop: CATSTGQGGSPRHEQYF. For the CDR3, the DNA is TGTGCCACCAGCACTGGACAGGGTGGCTCTCCCCGTCACGAGCAGTACTTC.

The V gene is TRBV19, the J gene TRBJ2-2; a possible D gene is TRBD2 (6 bases). V was shortened by 5 bases and J by 4 bases, with 17 bases between the two germline ends. The CDR3 extends over 16 amino acids. In germline, CDR1 is LNHDA, CDR2 SQIVND (reference sequence). The CDR3 protein is CASSYRLGGSTGELFF. The CDR3, as DNA: TGTGCCAGTAGTTACCGTCTGGGGGGAAGCACCGGGGAGCTGTTTTTT.

Only one count was recorded for this clone. V usage is TRBV30 and J usage is TRBJ2-7; D perhaps matches TRBD2 (5 bases). Germline CDR1 reads GTSNPN; CDR2 reads SVGIG (reference sequence). CDR3 length: 18 residues. The V end lost 2 bases, the J end lost 1 base, and 24 bases lay between the germline ends. DNA for the CDR3: TGTGCCTGGAGTTTAGGAGGCCCGAGCGACATACGGTCCTACGAGCAGTACTTC. Its protein is CAWSLGGPSDIRSYEQYF. The full variable domain, its missing parts supplied by reference TRBV30 and TRBJ2-7, is SQTIHQWPATLVQPVGSPLSLECTVEGTSNPNLYWYRQAAGRGLQLLFYSVGIGQISSEVPQNLSASRPQDRQFILSSKKLLLSDSGFYLCAWSLGGPSDIRSYEQYFGPGTRLTVT.

This clone has at least ten counts. The same CDR3 can be traced to other DNA sequences in this sample. This chain links TRBV2 with TRBJ1-2, with 10 nucleotides matching TRBD1. V lost 8 bases to trimming and J lost 2 bases; unmatched junction nucleotides: 2. CDR3 length: 13 residues. CDR1 and CDR2 from the germline V gene are SNHLY and FYNNEI. This CDR3 is CASRGQGNYGYTF. DNA for the CDR3: TGTGCCAGCCGGGGACAGGGGAACTATGGCTACACCTTC. Filled out from reference TRBV2 and TRBJ1-2, the complete variable domain reads EPEVTQTPSHQVTQMGQEVILRCVPISNHLYFYWYRQILGQKVEFLVSFYNNEISEKSEIFDDQFSVERPDGSNFTLKIRSTKLEDSAMYFCASRGQGNYGYTFGSGTRLTVV.

The V gene is TRBV28, the J gene TRBJ1-5, with a possible D match to TRBD1 (6 bases). The germline V gene has CDR1 MDHEN and CDR2 SYDVKM. CDR3 length: 17 amino acids. Trimming took off 4 bases at V and 5 bases at J, with 21 bases between the two ends. In nucleotides, the CDR3 is TGTGCCAGCAGTTCCCCGAGTCTTCGGGACATCGATCAGCCCCAGCATTTT. It is translated as CASSSPSLRDIDQPQHF.

The chain employs TRBV3-1 (or the pseudogene TRBV3-2) and TRBJ2-7; 8 positions match TRBD2. CDR1 is LGHDT and CDR2 is YNNKEL in the germline V gene (reference sequence). The CDR3 loop spans 15 amino acids. The V segment lost 3 bases and the J segment 2 bases; nucleotides outside the gene matches: 6. Here the CDR3 reads CASSQGTSGAYEQYF. In DNA, the CDR3 is TGTGCCAGCAGCCAGGGTACTAGCGGAGCCTACGAGCAGTACTTC.

V is TRBV2 and J is TRBJ2-3; TRBD2 aligns across 10 bases. V shed 4 bases and J 2 bases; nucleotides not matched to a gene: 3. The CDR3 is 15 residues long. Germline V gene sequence: CDR1 SNHLY, CDR2 FYNNEI. The CDR3 sequence is CASSGLAGVTDTQYF. The CDR3 DNA sequence: TGTGCCAGCAGTGGGCTAGCGGGAGTCACAGATACGCAGTATTTT. The full variable domain, completed using reference TRBV2 and TRBJ2-3, is EPEVTQTPSHQVTQMGQEVILRCVPISNHLYFYWYRQILGQKVEFLVSFYNNEISEKSEIFDDQFSVERPDGSNFTLKIRSTKLEDSAMYFCASSGLAGVTDTQYFGPGTRLTVL.

The V and J genes are TRBV10-3 and TRBJ1-2; TRBD1 aligns across 10 bases. The V gene end was trimmed by 4 bases and the J gene end by 9 bases; junction bases not matched to a gene: 5. Germline V gives CDR1 ENHRY, CDR2 SYGVKD. The CDR3 has 13 amino acids. In DNA, the CDR3 is TGTGCCATCAGTGGGGACAGGGGAAACAGCTACACCTTC. Its protein product is CAISGDRGNSYTF.